Below, 21 T cell receptor beta chains from the same sample are listed, as sequenced in a study of T cells in women clearing cervical HPV infection. Profiled with immunoSEQ multiplex PCR; TCRdb holds only in-frame clones, not every one. The sample has approximately 23,000 clones. Sequenced input: blood buffy coat. Every receptor here comes from a woman aged 18 to 75 with a cervical HPV16 infection that either progressed to CIN3+ or cleared (not recorded which).

A remark on this clone: The CDR3 is cut off 3 residues early in the read; its end comes from the germline J gene. This chain links TRBV30 with TRBJ2-5; TRBD2 matches 11 bases. Germline assignment: CDR1 GTSNPN and CDR2 SVGIG (reference sequence). The J segment lost 4 bases and the V segment lost 2 bases, leaving 3 bases of the junction unmatched. There are 14 residues in the CDR3. Incomplete CDR3 DNA: TGTGCCTGGAGTCCCGGACTAGCGGGAGAGACC. This encodes CAWSPGLAGET. The whole CDR3 sequence is CAWSPGLAGETQYF.

Turning to this clone: Read sequence stops 3 residues before the CDR3 end, and the germline J gene provides the missing end. This chain uses TRBV19 with TRBJ2-1; D might be TRBD2 (5 bases). The CDR3 runs 11 residues. The germline V and J ends were trimmed by 6 bases and 9 bases, with 9 bases remaining between them. Germline CDR1 and CDR2: LNHDA and SQIVND (reference sequence). The CDR3 here is CASRYEGEQFF. The CDR3 bases that were read are TGTGCCAGTAGGTACGAGGGTGAG.

In regard to this clone: The CDR3 end lies 3 residues beyond the end of the read and is filled in from the germline J gene. The rearrangement uses TRBV2 and TRBJ2-5; the D gene is possibly TRBD2 (5 bases). Deletions cut 7 bases from V and 3 bases from J, with 12 bases between. The CDR3 totals 13 residues. CDR1 and CDR2 (germline): SNHLY, FYNNEI. The CDR3 region is CASNGGPEETQYF. The DNA read from the CDR3 is TGTGCCAGCAACGGCGGGCCTGAAGAGACC.

About this clone itself: Coverage ceases 3 residues before the CDR3 finishes, and the germline J gene fills in the end. The chain is built from TRBV29-1 and TRBJ1-5; the D gene is possibly TRBD1 (5 bases). Germline V gene lookup returns CDR1 SQVTM and CDR2 ANQGSEA. There are 14 residues in the CDR3. V lost 4 bases and J 3 bases, leaving 13 bases between the germline ends. The CDR3 sequence is CSVGWGSHNQPQHF. The CDR3 bases that were read are TGCAGCGTTGGTTGGGGCAGCCACAATCAGCCC.

As regards this clone: The observed sequence ends 3 residues before the CDR3 terminus, with the missing tail filled in from the germline J gene. V and J are TRBV11-1 and TRBJ1-2; D may be TRBD1 (6 bases). Trimming shortened V by 5 bases and J by 1 base, and 14 bases separated the two germline ends. The CDR3 covers 15 residues. The germline CDR1 and CDR2 sequences are SGHAT and FQDESV (reference sequence). CDR3 bases read: TGTGCCAGCAGCACAGATCCAGGGGTTAACTATGGC. Encoded protein: CASSTDPGVNYG. The entire CDR3 protein reads CASSTDPGVNYGYTF.

The CDR3 protein is CASRDFSSYNEQFF. The sequenced CDR3 bases are TGTGCCAGCCGGGACTTCAGCTCCTACAATGAG. V and J are TRBV27 and TRBJ2-1; weak D call: TRBD2 (6 bases). Read coverage stops 3 residues before the CDR3 terminus; the germline J gene supplies the remainder. Trimming took 8 bases from V and 0 from J, leaving 11 bases between them. The CDR3 totals 14 residues. Looked up from germline, CDR1 is MNHEY and CDR2 is SMNVEV (reference sequence).

Details on this clone: The CDR3 end falls 3 residues outside the read, so it is completed with the germline J gene. The chain combines TRBV6-2 or TRBV6-3 with TRBJ2-1, with TRBD1 as a possible D gene (6 bases). Trimming left V 6 bases short and J 7 bases short, with 16 bases between. The CDR3 totals 14 residues. The V gene's germline CDR1 is MNHEY and CDR2 SVGEGT. CDR3 DNA (partial): TGTGCCAGCAGCCTACAAGGACAGCATAATGAG. Translated: CASSLQGQHNE. The CDR3, in full, reads CASSLQGQHNEQFF.

CDR3 bases read: TGCAGTGCTAGAGGGGTTGTGGGGGCTGTGATGTTAGCG. The encoded protein is CSARGVVGAVMLA. The whole CDR3 region reads CSARGVVGAVMLAQYF. The chain combines TRBV20-1 with TRBJ2-3; a weak D match, TRBD1 (6 bases). The CDR3 end lies 3 residues beyond the end of the read and is filled in from the germline J gene. CDR3 length: 16 amino acids. Per the germline V gene, CDR1 is DFQATT and CDR2 is SNEGSKA (reference sequence).

With regard to this clone: The CDR3 end falls 3 residues outside the read, so it is completed with the germline J gene. The J gene is TRBJ2-7, the V gene TRBV28; 10 bases are a match to TRBD1. The CDR3 covers 16 residues. Germline lookup yields CDR1 MDHEN and CDR2 SYDVKM. V was pared by 5 bases and J by 3 bases, with 10 bases of the junction left unmatched. The DNA read from the CDR3 is TGTGCCAGCAGTCCTCTTAGGGGGGACAGGGGCTACGAG. As protein: CASSPLRGDRGYE. The entire CDR3 is CASSPLRGDRGYEQYF.

Note on this clone: Coverage ceases 3 residues before the CDR3 finishes, and the germline J gene fills in the end. The V call is TRBV5-1, the J call TRBJ1-3, with D perhaps matching TRBD1 (6 bases). The germline V gene encodes CDR1 SGHRS and CDR2 YFSETQ. Trimming took 4 bases from V and 0 from J, leaving 11 bases between them. CDR3 length equals 15 residues. The CDR3 DNA, read in part, is TGCGCCAGCAGCCCGACAGGCTCCTCTGGAAACACC. This translates into CASSPTGSSGNT. The entire CDR3 sequence reads CASSPTGSSGNTIYF.

CDR3 residues: CASSLVQGVETQYF. Incomplete CDR3 DNA: TGTGCCAGCAGTTTGGTCCAGGGGGTGGAGACC. The gene calls are TRBV28 and TRBJ2-5, with 7 bases matching TRBD1. The CDR3 end falls 3 residues outside the read, so it is completed with the germline J gene. Germline CDR1 reads MDHEN; CDR2 reads SYDVKM. V gave up 3 bases and J gave up 5 bases; unmatched junction bases: 6. This CDR3 has 14 amino acids. The full variable domain, completed using reference TRBV28 and TRBJ2-5, is DVKVTQSSRYLVKRTGEKVFLECVQDMDHENMFWYRQDPGLGLRLIYFSYDVKMKEKGDIPEGYSVSREKKERFSLILESASTNQTSMYLCASSLVQGVETQYFGPGTRLLVL.

With respect to this clone: The read ends 3 residues early relative to the CDR3; the germline J gene fills the gap. The chain recombines TRBV20-1 with TRBJ2-1, with TRBD2 as a possible D gene (7 bases). Germline CDR1 is DFQATT and CDR2 is SNEGSKA (reference sequence). V dropped 5 bases and J dropped 0 bases, with 17 bases sitting between them. This CDR3 has 16 amino acids. The CDR3 bases that were read are TGCAGTGCTTATCCGGGACTACAGGGCTCCTACAATGAG. It is translated as CSAYPGLQGSYNE. The entire CDR3 reads CSAYPGLQGSYNEQFF.

Concerning this clone: The DNA ends 3 residues before the CDR3 does, and the rest of the CDR3 is filled in from the germline J gene. V and J are TRBV29-1 and TRBJ1-2; perhaps TRBD1 as D (6 bases). CDR3 size: 18 residues. V lost 1 base, J lost 4 bases, and 25 bases lay in between. CDR1 and CDR2 from the germline V gene are SQVTM and ANQGSEA. The sequenced part of the CDR3 DNA is TGCAGCGTTGAAGGTAGACGTTCCGGGACACCTGGGGGCTATGGC. Residues: CSVEGRRSGTPGGYG. The full CDR3 sequence reads CSVEGRRSGTPGGYGYTF.

The sequenced CDR3 bases are TGTGCCAGCACCACGAGGACTGTTGGGAGCTCCTACAATGAG. Its translation: CASTTRTVGSSYNE. The CDR3, in full, reads CASTTRTVGSSYNEQFF. The chain couples TRBV6-2 or TRBV6-3 to TRBJ2-1, with D tentatively TRBD2 (5 bases). Coverage ceases 3 residues before the CDR3 finishes, and the germline J gene fills in the end. The V gene lost 7 bases and the J gene lost 0 bases, with 19 bases spanning the gap. The germline V gene encodes CDR1 MNHEY and CDR2 SVGEGT. The CDR3 consists of 17 residues.

About this clone: Coverage ceases 3 residues before the CDR3 finishes, and the germline J gene fills in the end. This chain joins TRBV7-9 and TRBJ2-3, with D perhaps matching TRBD2 (6 bases). V dropped 1 base and J dropped 4 bases, with 9 bases sitting between them. The germline gives CDR1 SEHNR, CDR2 FQNEAQ (reference sequence). This CDR3 has 14 residues. The CDR3 spells CASSLVAGPDTQYF. Incomplete CDR3 DNA: TGTGCCAGCAGCTTAGTGGCGGGGCCAGATACG.

A word on this clone: The sequence runs out 3 residues before the end of the CDR3; the remainder is reconstructed from the germline J gene. The rearrangement links TRBV20-1 to TRBJ2-3, with 7 bases lining up with TRBD2. CDR1 is DFQATT and CDR2 is SNEGSKA in the germline V gene (reference sequence). V dropped 0 bases and J dropped 5; count of bases not matched to a gene: 11. CDR3 length equals 16 residues. This CDR3 reads CSARELAEIGVDTQYF. The part of the CDR3 DNA that was read is TGCAGTGCTAGAGAGCTAGCGGAAATTGGGGTAGATACG.

Worth noting for this clone: Sequencing ends 3 residues short of the CDR3 end; the germline J gene provides the rest. The chain combines TRBV5-1 with TRBJ1-6; D unresolved. Germline assignment: CDR1 SGHRS and CDR2 YFSETQ. V lost 0 bases to trimming and J lost 7 bases, with 14 bases between them. This CDR3 has 16 residues. The chain's CDR3 is CASSLAGSRWNSPLHF. The sequenced CDR3 bases are TGCGCCAGCAGCTTGGCTGGGTCCAGGTGGAATTCACCC.

CDR3 amino acids: CAWSGQGYTEAFF. Partial CDR3 DNA: TGTGCCTGGTCGGGACAGGGGTACACTGAA. The gene calls are TRBV30 and TRBJ1-1; 10 bases are shared with TRBD1. Read coverage stops 3 residues before the CDR3 terminus; the germline J gene supplies the remainder. This CDR3 has 13 residues. CDR1 is GTSNPN and CDR2 is SVGIG in the germline V gene (reference sequence). V was clipped by 5 bases and J by 3 bases; unmatched bases: 3.

As for this clone: From the germline J gene comes the end of the CDR3, since the read stops 3 residues before it. The chain employs TRBV19 and TRBJ2-3; 13 positions match TRBD2. The CDR3 is 16 residues long. The germline CDR1 and CDR2 sequences are LNHDA and SQIVND (reference sequence). J was trimmed by 3 bases and V by 8 bases; bases with no gene match: 8. CDR3 DNA (partial): TGTGCCAGTGCAGCCCTACTAGCGGGAGGGACAGATACG. This encodes CASAALLAGGTDT. The whole CDR3 protein is CASAALLAGGTDTQYF.

CDR3 bases read: TGTGCCAGCAGTGATCGTATACAGGGAGCAGAGACC. The encoded protein is CASSDRIQGAET. The CDR3 in its entirety is CASSDRIQGAETQYF. The rearrangement links TRBV6-1 to TRBJ2-5; D may be TRBD1 (6 bases). From the germline J gene comes the end of the CDR3, since the read stops 3 residues before it. The germline V gene has CDR1 MNHNS and CDR2 SASEGT. Trimming cost V 3 bases and J 4 bases, with 15 bases left between them. The CDR3 runs to 15 residues.

A note on this clone: The read terminates 3 residues ahead of where the CDR3 ends, so the germline J gene completes it. The rearrangement links TRBV11-3 to TRBJ2-7; D gene unclear. CDR3 length equals 13 residues. Trimming removed 1 base from V and 3 bases from J, with 7 bases in between. Germline assignment: CDR1 SGHNT and CDR2 YENEEA. The CDR3 loop is CASSLAYGYEQYF. The covered CDR3 bases are TGTGCCAGCAGCTTAGCTTACGGCTACGAG.